The T cell receptor (beta chain) under discussion was sequenced for a study of blood T cell repertoires in COVID-19. For the study at large: COVID-19 samples, acute and convalescent, were from the United States, Italy and Spain. In each case, the material was cDNA or gDNA derived from T cells, B-cell-depleted T cells, or PBMCs.

The V and J ends lost 3 bases and 10 bases respectively, with 4 bases between them. There are 11 residues in the CDR3. Germline lookup yields CDR1 SNHLY and CDR2 FYNNEI. This clone appeared a few times. Source study methods: By means of reference gene primer amplification, nucleated cell counts were estimated. Assay used: immunoSEQ multiplex PCR; TCRdb lists only in-frame clones, some missing. D and trimming were read from the DNA, whereas the V and J calls and clone size are those reported in that table. The sample yields about 61,000 clones, around 73% seen once. The sequence was obtained from a man older than 75 with active or convalescent COVID-19. V and J are TRBV2 and TRBJ1-6, with no clear D. The sequenced sample consisted of peripheral blood. Here the CDR3 DNA reads TGTGCCAGCAGTGATCAATCACCCCTCCACTTT. Encoded protein: CASSDQSPLHF.